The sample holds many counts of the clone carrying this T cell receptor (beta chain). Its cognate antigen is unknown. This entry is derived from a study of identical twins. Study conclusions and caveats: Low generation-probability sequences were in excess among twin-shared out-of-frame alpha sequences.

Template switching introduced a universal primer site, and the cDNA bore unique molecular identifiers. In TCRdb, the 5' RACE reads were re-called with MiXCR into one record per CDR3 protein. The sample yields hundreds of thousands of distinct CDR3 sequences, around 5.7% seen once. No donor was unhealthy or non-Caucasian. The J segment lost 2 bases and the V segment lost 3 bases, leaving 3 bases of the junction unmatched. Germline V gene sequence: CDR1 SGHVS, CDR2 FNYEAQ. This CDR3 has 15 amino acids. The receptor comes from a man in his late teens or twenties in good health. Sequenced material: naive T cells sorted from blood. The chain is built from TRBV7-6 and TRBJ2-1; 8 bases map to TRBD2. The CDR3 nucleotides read TGTGCCAGCAGCTTTAGCGGGGAAACCTACAATGAGCAGTTCTTC. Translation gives CASSFSGETYNEQFF.